Following are 2 T cell receptor beta chains from one sample sequenced in a study of OX40 agonist ivuxolimab in advanced cancers. The method was immunoSEQ multiplex PCR; TCRdb's version includes in-frame clones alone and lacks a portion of them. The sample holds about 53,000 clones, around 87% seen once. This material consisted of CD4+ or CD8+ T cells sorted from blood, taken in a trial of the OX40 agonist ivuxolimab. These receptors originate from an adult with an advanced solid tumor such as melanoma, head and neck, liver or kidney cancer.

The chain recombines TRBV19 with TRBJ1-2; no reliable D call. Germline CDR1 LNHDA, CDR2 SQIVND (reference sequence). The germline V and J ends were trimmed by 7 bases and 4 bases, with 22 bases remaining between them. The CDR3 length is 16 residues. The CDR3 sequence: CASKEQTRTSGYGYTF. CDR3 DNA sequence: TGTGCCAGTAAGGAACAGACCCGTACCTCGGGCTATGGCTACACCTTC.

The V call is TRBV6-5, the J call TRBJ1-1; D is ambiguous. The V and J ends lost 2 bases and 4 bases respectively, with 14 bases between them. CDR1 and CDR2 from the germline V gene are MNHEY and SVGAGI. The CDR3 contains 15 residues. CDR3 DNA sequence: TGTGCCAGCAGTTACCGAGAGGGATTGCCCACTGAAGCTTTCTTT. Translating gives CASSYREGLPTEAFF.